This T cell receptor beta chain was identified during a study of CD4 T cells in relation to SARS-CoV-2 and coronaviruses. The unexposed donors gave CD4+ T cells in about 2011-2018, prior to COVID-19. CD4+ T cells were isolated from the cells after 10 days of culture. Sequencing was performed with immunoSEQ multiplex PCR; in TCRdb, only in-frame clones are kept and a portion is missing. Here the sample spans about 29,000 clones, 70% to 80% being singletons. CDR1 is SGHTA and CDR2 is FQGTGA in the germline V gene. The CDR3 covers 13 residues. The junction had 9 bases not matched to a gene; V was cut back by 9 bases and J by 5 bases. A note on this clone: No antigen is known for it.

What was sequenced was CD4+ T cells from PBMCs, cultured in vitro. The chain joins TRBV7-3 to TRBJ2-5; TRBD2 aligns across 7 bases. The source is a human donor in good health. CDR3: CASSQSGEETQYF. In nucleotides, the CDR3 is TGTGCCAGTAGCCAGAGCGGGGAGGAGACCCAGTACTTC.